The next 30 T cell receptor beta chains were all read from a single sample in a study of somatic mutations in cytotoxic T cells in rheumatoid arthritis (dated by TCRdb to about 2017). Library creation used the immunoSEQ multiplex PCR assay. TCRdb took over this immuneACCESS table, retaining in-frame rearrangements with V and J assigned. Such tables are incomplete; in checked studies, under half of the missing clones stem from an unresolved V gene, and the remainder is unexplained. For this sample the table gives about 7,000 clones, of which about 81% were detected only once. About a sixth of the sample lies in the top ten. Sequencing used CD8+ T cells sorted from blood. The receptors were sampled from an adult with rheumatoid arthritis.

The chain recombines TRBV2 with TRBJ1-1; 7 bases match TRBD1. This CDR3 region has 13 residues. Per the germline V gene, CDR1 is SNHLY and CDR2 is FYNNEI. Unmatched junction bases numbered 5, after V lost 5 bases and J lost 5 bases. In DNA, the CDR3 is TGTGCCAGCAGTCTTACAGGGGCTACTGAAGCTTTCTTT. This codes for CASSLTGATEAFF. Supplemented by reference TRBV2 and TRBJ1-1, the full variable domain reads EPEVTQTPSHQVTQMGQEVILRCVPISNHLYFYWYRQILGQKVEFLVSFYNNEISEKSEIFDDQFSVERPDGSNFTLKIRSTKLEDSAMYFCASSLTGATEAFFGQGTRLTVV.

The chain couples TRBV11-2 to TRBJ1-1; D is unclear. Trimming took 5 bases from V and 1 from J, leaving 20 bases between them. CDR1 and CDR2 (germline): SGHAT, FQNNGV. The CDR3 covers 17 residues. Here the CDR3 DNA reads TGTGCCAGCAGCCCCGAAACTAGTGGAGGGCCGAACACTGAAGCTTTCTTT. Encoded protein: CASSPETSGGPNTEAFF.

In nucleotides, the CDR3 is TGCGCCAGCAGCCAGGCTCCTAGTGCGACGCAGTATTTT. Translating gives CASSQAPSATQYF. The V gene is TRBV4-1, the J gene TRBJ2-3, with D uncertain. CDR1 is MGHRA and CDR2 is YSYEKL in the germline V gene. V was trimmed by 3 bases and J by 9 bases, leaving 13 bases between them. The CDR3 is 13 amino acids.

The gene calls are TRBV11-2 and TRBJ2-7; a possible D gene is TRBD1 (5 bases). The CDR3 sequence is 12 residues long. The germline V gene encodes CDR1 SGHAT and CDR2 FQNNGV. Trimming pared 5 bases from V and 1 base from J, leaving 6 bases between. CDR3 loop: CASSHRSYEQYF. For the CDR3, the DNA is TGTGCCAGCAGCCACAGGTCCTACGAGCAGTACTTC.

The chain is built from TRBV5-4 and TRBJ1-1; D is unclear. Trimming took off 0 bases at V and 8 bases at J, with 11 bases between the two ends. The CDR3 covers 13 residues. Per germline, CDR1 SGHNT and CDR2 YYREEE (reference sequence). The CDR3 bases are TGTGCCAGCAGCTTGGATACCTCCTGGGAAGCTTTCTTT. As protein: CASSLDTSWEAFF.

The gene calls are TRBV7-6 and TRBJ1-1; perhaps TRBD1 as D (5 bases). This CDR3 contains 15 residues. Germline CDR1 is SGHVS and CDR2 is FNYEAQ. Trimming removed 1 base at V and 1 base at J, with 10 bases between. The chain's CDR3 is CASSLVQGTNTEAFF. The CDR3 DNA reads TGTGCCAGCAGCTTAGTTCAGGGTACGAACACTGAAGCTTTCTTT.

About this clone: The junction departs from the called germline gene at one end, perhaps through a read error. The chain joins TRBV6-6 to TRBJ2-3; D gene uncertain. CDR1 is MNHNY, CDR2 SVGAGI, per germline (reference sequence). This CDR3 has 12 residues. In nucleotides, the CDR3 is TGTGCCGGCAGTTACGGCGAGGATACGCAGTATTTT. Its translation: CAGSYGEDTQYF.

This chain links TRBV10-1 with TRBJ2-7, with 13 bases lining up with TRBD2. The CDR3 totals 20 residues. The V gene's germline CDR1 is WNHNN and CDR2 SYGVQD (reference sequence). Trimming at V came to 0 bases and at J to 2 bases, leaving 13 bases not matched to a gene. The CDR3 DNA is TGCGCCAGCAGTGAGTCGTCTACTAGCGGGGGGGCTTTGAATACCTACGAGCAGTACTTC. Amino acid sequence: CASSESSTSGGALNTYEQYF.

The chain links TRBV19 to TRBJ1-5, with D tentatively TRBD1 (5 bases). This CDR3 has 13 amino acids. Germline loops: CDR1 LNHDA, CDR2 SQIVND (reference sequence). The V end was cut by 3 bases, the J end by 12 bases, with 15 bases between. The CDR3: CASSMVAGGFQHF. The CDR3 DNA follows: TGTGCCAGTAGTATGGTGGCGGGGGGGTTCCAGCATTTT.

The chain has TRBV21-1 and TRBJ1-2; TRBD1 reflects the table's D call only, with no check against the DNA. TRBV21-1 is a known pseudogene. The CDR3 contains 15 residues. The CDR3: CASSKWDRGPYGYTF. CDR3 coding DNA: TGTGCCAGCAGCAAATGGGACAGGGGGCCTTATGGCTACACCTTC.

V gene TRBV4-1 combines with J gene TRBJ1-2; D remains unclear. Germline CDR1 reads MGHRA; CDR2 reads YSYEKL. The CDR3 length is 16 residues. Between the trimmed V and J ends, which lost 0 bases and 4 bases, there was a span of 15 bases. CDR3 sequence reads: CASSQDPFGEAYGYTF. The CDR3 nucleotides read TGCGCCAGCAGCCAAGATCCCTTCGGGGAGGCCTATGGCTACACCTTC.

The CDR3 DNA reads as TGCGCCAGCAGCTTGGGTTTGGGATCTTCTGAAAAACTGTTTTTT. Translated: CASSLGLGSSEKLFF. The chain links TRBV5-1 to TRBJ1-4; D uncertain. The CDR3 has 15 residues. Trimming shortened V by 0 bases and J by 7 bases, and 13 bases separated the two germline ends. Germline V CDR1 and CDR2: SGHRS, YFSETQ.

The chain is built from TRBV6-6 and TRBJ1-6; D is perhaps TRBD1 (6 bases). This CDR3 contains 15 residues. The germline V gene has CDR1 MNHNY and CDR2 SVGAGI (reference sequence). Trimming cost V 5 bases and J 7 bases, with 15 bases left between them. CDR3 region: CASSNPTGLNSPLHF. The CDR3 nucleotides are TGTGCCAGCAGTAATCCCACAGGGCTAAATTCACCCCTCCACTTT.

J is TRBJ1-1 and V is TRBV2, with 7 bases matching TRBD1. Germline-derived CDR1 and CDR2 are SNHLY and FYNNEI. The CDR3 covers 14 residues. V lost 5 bases to trimming and J lost 4 bases; unmatched junction nucleotides: 7. The CDR3 nucleotides read TGTGCCAGCAGTTATACTAACAGGGGCACTGAAGCTTTCTTT. Its translation is CASSYTNRGTEAFF.

With regard to this clone: One end of the junction does not line up with germline, which may come from a read error. This sample also contains other DNA sequences that code for the same CDR3. The chain is built from TRBV19 and TRBJ2-4, with D possibly called TRBD1 or TRBD2 (5 bases each). Germline assignment: CDR1 LNHDA and CDR2 SQIVND (reference sequence). The CDR3 extends over 15 amino acids. The CDR3: CASSIDWDDKNIQYF. The CDR3 nucleotides are TGCGCCAGTAGTATAGATTGGGACGACAAAAACATTCAGTACTTC.

This chain connects TRBV19 to TRBJ1-2; D call uncertain. Trimming left V 6 bases short and J 4 bases short, with 12 bases between. Germline lookup yields CDR1 LNHDA and CDR2 SQIVND (reference sequence). CDR3 length: 13 residues. CDR3 sequence reads: CASSPRISYGYTF. Written as DNA, the CDR3 is TGTGCCAGTAGCCCCAGGATTTCCTATGGCTACACCTTC.

This clone was counted only a few times. This chain joins TRBV6-4 and TRBJ2-3, with 9 bases matching TRBD2. This CDR3 has 16 amino acids. J gave up 0 bases and V 3 bases, and 4 bases lay outside the gene matches. Germline V gene lookup returns CDR1 MRHNA and CDR2 SNTAGT. CDR3 nucleotide sequence: TGTGCCAGCAGTGAGGCGGGGGGGGCTAGCACAGATACGCAGTATTTT. Translating gives CASSEAGGASTDTQYF.

The sample holds a few counts of this clone. CDR3 in DNA: TGTGCCAGCAGCTTAATGGGGAGCACAGATACGCAGTATTTT. Its protein is CASSLMGSTDTQYF. The chain joins TRBV7-9 to TRBJ2-3; D remains ambiguous. V lost 2 bases to trimming and J lost 0 bases, with 6 bases between them. The CDR3 runs to 14 residues. Germline assignment: CDR1 SEHNR and CDR2 FQNEAQ (reference sequence).

The chain is built from TRBV14 and TRBJ1-1, with TRBD1 as a possible D gene (5 bases). CDR1 and CDR2 from the germline V gene are SGHDN and FVKESK. Trimming took 2 bases from V and 4 from J, leaving 8 bases between them. The CDR3 loop spans 13 amino acids. The CDR3 region is CASSQTTGTEAFF. For the CDR3, the DNA is TGTGCCAGCAGCCAAACTACAGGCACTGAAGCTTTCTTT. Based on the CDR3 plus reference TRBV14 and TRBJ1-1, the full variable domain is EAGVTQFPSHSVIEKGQTVTLRCDPISGHDNLYWYRRVMGKEIKFLLHFVKESKQDESGMPNNRFLAERTGGTYSTLKVQPAELEDSGVYFCASSQTTGTEAFFGQGTRLTVV.

The chain couples TRBV2 to TRBJ2-5; TRBD1 aligns across 8 bases. In germline, CDR1 is SNHLY, CDR2 FYNNEI. The CDR3 has 13 residues. The junction had 8 bases not matched to a gene; V was cut back by 2 bases and J by 12 bases. CDR3 in amino acids: CASSEQGAGEKYF. CDR3 coding DNA: TGTGCCAGCAGTGAACAGGGGGCAGGGGAAAAGTACTTC.

The chain recombines TRBV7-2 with TRBJ1-1; tentatively, D is TRBD1 (5 bases). Germline V lookup: CDR1 SGHTA, CDR2 FQGNSA. The CDR3 totals 13 residues. V was cut by 1 base and J by 6 bases, with 9 bases left in between. The chain's CDR3 is CASSLDWGSEAFF. The DNA for the CDR3 is TGTGCCAGCAGCTTAGATTGGGGGTCTGAAGCTTTCTTT.

This clone was seen only a few times. The genes are TRBV5-8 and TRBJ2-5; D is possibly TRBD1 (5 bases). CDR1 SGHTS and CDR2 YDEGEE come from the germline V gene. The CDR3 spans 13 residues. V lost 1 base to trimming and J lost 5 bases, with 9 bases between them. In nucleotides, the CDR3 is TGTGCCAGCAGCTTGAAAGGGGTCGAGACCCAGTACTTC. This codes for CASSLKGVETQYF.

This sequence joins TRBV7-6 and TRBJ2-7; TRBD1 matches at 7 bases. J gave up 4 bases and V 5 bases, and 8 bases lay outside the gene matches. The CDR3 is 14 residues long. CDR1 is SGHVS and CDR2 is FNYEAQ in the germline V gene. The CDR3, as DNA: TGTGCCAGCAGCCCCCTCAACAGGGGATACGAGCAGTACTTC. This gives the protein CASSPLNRGYEQYF.

The J gene is TRBJ2-1, the V gene TRBV11-3; D could derive from TRBD1 or TRBD2 (5 bases each). Trimming left V 1 base short and J 8 bases short, with 6 bases between. Germline values: CDR1 SGHNT, CDR2 YENEEA. The CDR3 totals 12 residues. The CDR3 is CASSLGGDEQFF. CDR3 DNA sequence: TGTGCCAGCAGCTTAGGAGGGGATGAGCAGTTCTTC.

This clone was seen a few times. The chain carries TRBV11-3 and TRBJ2-7; no reliable D call. Trimming took 1 base from V and 5 from J, leaving 9 bases between them. Per germline, CDR1 SGHNT and CDR2 YENEEA. The CDR3 sequence is 13 residues long. CDR3 protein: CASSLAAADEQYF. CDR3 nucleotide sequence: TGTGCCAGCAGCTTAGCGGCAGCCGACGAGCAGTACTTC.

This chain joins TRBV5-1 and TRBJ2-1; 8 nucleotides align to TRBD2. The CDR3 is made up of 15 amino acids. The V gene's germline CDR1 is SGHRS and CDR2 YFSETQ. V lost 6 bases to trimming and J lost 4 bases; unmatched junction nucleotides: 9. The CDR3 DNA follows: TGCGCCAGCAACCTTGGTGTAGCGGGGTACAATGAGCAGTTCTTC. This sequence encodes CASNLGVAGYNEQFF.

This clone was counted between two and nine times. The V and J genes are TRBV30 and TRBJ1-1, with unresolved D. The CDR3 contains 12 residues. With 0 bases removed from V and 7 bases from J, the gap between germline ends came to 9 bases. Germline V gene lookup returns CDR1 GTSNPN and CDR2 SVGIG (reference sequence). The CDR3 bases are TGTGCCTGGAGTGTATTGACGCGTGAAGCTTTCTTT. Translation gives CAWSVLTREAFF.

The rearrangement uses TRBV6-1 and TRBJ2-7; D unclear. The ends were cut back, 1 base at V and 2 bases at J, with 9 bases in the middle. Germline V lookup: CDR1 MNHNS, CDR2 SASEGT. CDR3 length: 14 residues. CDR3 DNA sequence: TGTGCCAGCAGTGAAGGGACGGAGCCCTACGAGCAGTACTTC. It translates to CASSEGTEPYEQYF.

The CDR3, as DNA: TGCAGCGTTGATAGGGCGGGGGGGCAATGGGGCAATGAGCAGTTCTTC. Its protein product is CSVDRAGGQWGNEQFF. The rearrangement uses TRBV29-1 and TRBJ2-1; TRBD2 agrees at 9 bases. Per the germline V gene, CDR1 is SQVTM and CDR2 is ANQGSEA. The CDR3 has 16 residues. The ends lost 3 bases at V and 6 bases at J; junction bases unmatched: 12.

The chain recombines TRBV16 with TRBJ1-2; no clear D. Germline V gives CDR1 KGHSY, CDR2 FQNENV. The length of the CDR3 is 15 residues. V gave up 0 bases and J gave up 6 bases, with 14 bases separating them. Written as DNA, the CDR3 is TGTGCCAGCAGCCAATCTAGCGTCTATGCGGATGGCTACACCTTC. Translation: CASSQSSVYADGYTF.